This TCR beta chain was profiled in a study of blood T cell repertoires in COVID-19. As for the study in general: Sources were T cells, B-cell-depleted T cells, or PBMCs; the material itself was cDNA or gDNA.

In its sample, this clone was seen once. With 4 bases clipped from V and 7 bases from J, the junction kept 5 bases outside the gene matches. Germline V gene sequence: CDR1 SGHNT, CDR2 YENEEA. The CDR3 spans 16 residues. Generated by immunoSEQ multiplex PCR, the TCRdb table keeps only in-frame clones and is missing some. The table has over 110,000 clones, 75% to 85% seen once; the top ten hold roughly 10%. The sample comprised peripheral blood. This sequence joins TRBV11-3 and TRBJ2-1, with 15 bases lining up with TRBD2. The TCR was taken from a man in his 60s with active or convalescent COVID-19. Here the CDR3 reads CASSSGLAGGRNEQFF. In DNA form, the CDR3 reads TGTGCCAGCAGCTCGGGACTAGCGGGAGGAAGAAATGAGCAGTTCTTC. Full variable domain (rest looked up from reference TRBV11-3 and TRBJ2-1): EAGVVQSPRYKIIEKKQPVAFWCNPISGHNTLYWYLQNLGQGPELLIRYENEEAVDDSQLPKDRFSAERLKGVDSTLKIQPAELGDSAVYLCASSSGLAGGRNEQFFGPGTRLTVL.